What follows describes a single TCR beta chain. Its specificity is not known. This record comes from a study of cytotoxic CD8 clonotypes in ibrutinib-treated CLL. After removal of 5 bases from V and 5 bases from J, the junction contained 3 bases not matched to a gene. The length of the CDR3 is 11 residues. CDR1 DFQATT and CDR2 SNEGSKA come from the germline V gene (reference sequence). Method: immunoSEQ multiplex PCR; TCRdb's copy keeps in-frame clones and lacks some. The sample lists fewer than 400,000 clones; 67% were seen once. Study results and caveats: The clonality rise at ibrutinib response reflected private clonotype expansion.

The sequences come from PBMCs, collected after 36 months of ibrutinib treatment. The TCR sequence derives from a human donor with chronic lymphocytic leukemia. The V and J genes are TRBV20-1 and TRBJ2-7; TRBD2 aligns across 7 bases. CDR3 residues: CSASGGHEQYF. In DNA form, the CDR3 reads TGCAGTGCTTCGGGGGGTCACGAGCAGTACTTC.